A selection of T cell receptor beta chains follows, all from one sample in a study of cytomegalovirus exposure and HLA in healthy donors. Profiling relied on immunoSEQ multiplex PCR, and the TCRdb table lists in-frame clones only, not all of them. This table has 200,000 to 250,000 clones, 75% to 95% appearing once. The specimen was PBMCs. The receptors shown here come from a woman aged 18-35 years in good health and CMV-seronegative. Each CDR3 is given with its conserved first and last residue. Fields, in order: V gene, CDR3 length, J gene, CDR3 protein.

TRBV7-6	15	TRBJ2-2	CASSLAQPNTGELFF
TRBV5-1	16	TRBJ1-4	CASRRTGSGTNEKLFF
TRBV18	16	TRBJ1-2	CASSPSAEAGGYGYTF
TRBV4-1	17	TRBJ2-2	CASSRGLGLANTGELFF
TRBV7-9	15	TRBJ2-5	CASSLDGGGWETQYF
TRBV30	13	TRBJ1-2	CAWTPTGNYGYTF
TRBV10-1	13	TRBJ1-2	CASGDIVGSGYTF
TRBV5-1	17	TRBJ1-4	CASSLGGAEFGNEKLFF
TRBV6-4	14	TRBJ2-1	CASSRGGSYNEQFF
TRBV19	13	TRBJ1-1	CASTAGLNTEAFF
TRBV10-3	16	TRBJ2-7	CAISEEAGQEINEQYF
TRBV28	17	TRBJ2-3	CASSSQTPRTSTDTQYF
TRBV18	16	TRBJ2-3	CASSPAQGVSTDTQYF
TRBV19	14	TRBJ2-7	CASSIKLRGYEQYF
TRBV5-1	16	TRBJ2-7	CASSPGLAGVTYEQYF
TRBV4-1	15	TRBJ2-5	CASSPTQTGEETQYF
TRBV27	14	TRBJ1-2	CASSPGGAVLGYTF
TRBV30	15	TRBJ1-3	CAWGAKGHTGNTIYF
TRBV30	14	TRBJ1-2	CACTGRDRGYGYTF
TRBV6-1	13	TRBJ1-1	CASSEAGRVEAFF
TRBV30	11	TRBJ1-1	CAWTLNTEAFF
TRBV7-9	19	TRBJ2-5	CASTNFPVTSGAPQETQYF
TRBV7-2	16	TRBJ2-3	CASSYLLAGYTDTQYF
TRBV18	16	TRBJ2-7	CASSEFAPGYAYEQYF
TRBV5-8	12	TRBJ2-7	CASSPNSYEQYF
TRBV11-3	14	TRBJ2-7	CASSLDGGKYEQYF
TRBV19	14	TRBJ2-7	CASSYRTGSYEQYF
TRBV29-1	13	TRBJ1-1	CSVATGGNTEAFF
TRBV7-9	17	TRBJ1-4	CASSLWVDRDGNEKLFF
TRBV5-6	14	TRBJ1-3	CASSLADRGNTIYF
TRBV12-5	12	TRBJ1-1	CASGLAGTPPFF
TRBV4-1	12	TRBJ2-1	CASSRVRYEQFF
TRBV30	13	TRBJ2-5	CACPGLAGETQYF
TRBV7-8	16	TRBJ2-3	CASSLALAGGADTQYF
TRBV10-1	16	TRBJ2-1	CASSDAIGSSYNEQFF
TRBV5-4	12	TRBJ1-5	CASSLDSQPQHF
TRBV29-1	12	TRBJ2-1	CSVASGSDEQFF
TRBV10-3	16	TRBJ1-5	CAISETAGGSNQPQHF
TRBV5-1	13	TRBJ1-4	CASSPGTHEKLFF
TRBV23-1	18	TRBJ1-1	CASSQPDQQGRGNTEAFF
TRBV6-1	16	TRBJ2-1	CASSEARGSWYNEQFF
TRBV27	15	TRBJ1-4	CASSSRRGLNEKLFF
TRBV7-6	16	TRBJ1-2	CASSARGGTAIYGYTF
TRBV6-5	14	TRBJ2-7	CASSEWPGAYEQYF
TRBV30	13	TRBJ2-7	CAWSGRSDDEQYF
TRBV6-1	14	TRBJ2-7	CASSVRGSSYEQYF
TRBV6-5	11	TRBJ1-1	CASSNTGWAFF
TRBV30	15	TRBJ1-2	CAWRGRDYYDYGYTF
TRBV4-2	19	TRBJ2-7	CASSQLYGRAGAEAYEQYF
TRBV11-2	17	TRBJ2-5	CASSRKLAGAPQETQYF
TRBV10-3	15	TRBJ2-7	CAISLASGRAGEQYF
TRBV4-1	13	TRBJ1-2	CASSQDLVGAYTF
TRBV6-1	12	TRBJ1-2	CASGPFGYGYTF